What follows are 9 T cell receptor beta chains derived from one specimen sequenced in a study of T cell repertoires in cytomegalovirus infection. These receptors lack a known antigen. TCRdb reprocessed the reads via MiXCR and lists one record per CDR3 protein. Here the sample spans hundreds of thousands of distinct CDR3 sequences, approximately 46% being singletons. Source: cultured PBMCs, taken from culture after CMV antigen stimulation. These receptors all come from a human donor in good health (CMV status not recorded). Some clones in this sample may be carry-over from other donors' samples.

This clonotype was seen more than once but under ten times. J is TRBJ2-3 and V is TRBV19; unclear D gene. The germline V gene encodes CDR1 LNHDA and CDR2 SQIVND (reference sequence). Between the trimmed V and J ends, which lost 10 bases and 0 bases, there was a span of 11 bases. The CDR3 totals 13 residues. CDR3 region: CAIVALSTDTQYF. CDR3 nucleotide sequence: TGTGCCATCGTTGCCCTTAGCACAGATACGCAGTATTTT.

This clonotype was observed a handful of times. The rearrangement uses TRBV7-2 and TRBJ2-3; no definite D call. The CDR3 consists of 14 residues. V lost 5 bases to trimming and J lost 2 bases, with 11 bases between them. The germline V gene encodes CDR1 SGHTA and CDR2 FQGNSA. The CDR3 protein is CASSQVYYTDTQYF. In nucleotides, the CDR3 is TGTGCCAGCAGCCAGGTCTACTACACAGATACGCAGTATTTT. The variable domain in full, completed from reference TRBV7-2 and TRBJ2-3, reads GAGVSQSPSNKVTEKGKDVELRCDPISGHTALYWYRQSLGQGLEFLIYFQGNSAPDKSGLPSDRFSAERTGGSVSTLTIQRTQQEDSAVYLCASSQVYYTDTQYFGPGTRLTVL.

This clonotype was seen only a few times. The V call is TRBV7-2, the J call TRBJ1-2; possible D gene TRBD1, 6 bases. CDR3 size: 13 residues. The V gene lost 1 base and the J gene lost 8 bases, with 11 bases spanning the gap. The germline gives CDR1 SGHTA, CDR2 FQGNSA. The DNA of the CDR3 is TGTGCCAGCAGCTTAGAATCCACAGGGGGCTACACCTTC. As protein: CASSLESTGGYTF.

This clonotype was seen a few times. This sequence joins TRBV6-2 or TRBV6-3 and TRBJ2-7, with a possible D match to TRBD2 (6 bases). V lost 6 bases, J lost 3 bases, and 18 bases lay in between. There are 15 residues in the CDR3. Germline V gives CDR1 MNHEY, CDR2 SVGEGT. The CDR3 sequence: CASRGLASALYEQYF. CDR3 bases: TGTGCCAGCAGGGGGTTGGCTAGCGCCCTCTACGAGCAGTACTTC.

The chain links TRBV7-1 to TRBJ2-1; a weak D match, TRBD2 (5 bases). TRBV7-1 is classed as an ORF, of uncertain function. There are 15 residues in the CDR3. V lost 6 bases and J 4 bases, leaving 16 bases between the germline ends. The CDR3 sequence is CASSPDYLLYNEQFF. For the CDR3, the DNA is TGTGCCAGCAGTCCCGACTATCTTTTGTACAATGAGCAGTTCTTC.

This rearrangement joins TRBV6-2 or TRBV6-3 to TRBJ1-1; D ambiguous. Per germline, CDR1 MNHEY and CDR2 SVGEGT. The CDR3 length is 15 residues. Trimming cost V 6 bases and J 0 bases, with 14 bases left between them. This chain's CDR3 is CASSQVYFMNTEAFF. The CDR3 DNA is TGTGCCAGCAGCCAGGTCTATTTCATGAACACTGAAGCTTTCTTT.

The V call is TRBV18, the J call TRBJ2-7; D gene uncertain. Germline CDR1 KGHSH, CDR2 LQKENI. V lost 3 bases, J lost 5 bases, and 11 bases lay in between. The CDR3 is made up of 13 amino acids. The CDR3 region is CASSPLEVHEQYF. Here the CDR3 DNA reads TGTGCCAGCTCACCCCTGGAAGTCCACGAGCAGTACTTC.

The chain is built from TRBV5-1 and TRBJ2-2, with a tentative D call TRBD1 (5 bases). CDR3 length: 16 residues. Trimming took off 5 bases at V and 2 bases at J, with 16 bases between the two ends. Per the germline V gene, CDR1 is SGHRS and CDR2 is YFSETQ. This chain's CDR3 is CASSWGLSPNTGELFF. DNA for the CDR3: TGCGCCAGCAGTTGGGGCCTCAGCCCTAACACCGGGGAGCTGTTTTTT.

This clonotype was detected only once. The J gene is TRBJ2-1, the V gene TRBV10-3; 11 bases align to TRBD2. V dropped 10 bases and J dropped 15; count of bases not matched to a gene: 14. This CDR3 comprises 13 residues. The germline gives CDR1 ENHRY, CDR2 SYGVKD. The CDR3 DNA is TGTGCCACCGGGACTAGCGGTGAGGGAGAACGGTTCTTC. It encodes CATGTSGEGERFF.